The 20 T cell receptor beta chains given below trace back to one sample, sequenced in a study of CD8 T cells in ankylosing spondylitis. Each CDR3 protein gets one entry after TCRdb re-called the 5' RACE reads with MiXCR. This table holds fewer than 200,000 distinct CDR3 sequences, approximately 18% found once. Sequencing was done on a sample of blood, either unsorted or a sorted T cell fraction (not recorded which). Every receptor here comes from a male donor aged 5 to 30 with ankylosing spondylitis or in good health (not recorded which).

This clonotype has just a few counts. J is TRBJ2-1 and V is TRBV5-1, with 8 bases aligning to TRBD1. J was trimmed by 8 bases and V by 4 bases; bases with no gene match: 2. CDR1 and CDR2 from the germline V gene are SGHRS and YFSETQ. The length of the CDR3 is 12 residues. The CDR3 DNA reads as TGCGCCAGCAGCACGACAGGGGATGAGCAGTTCTTC. This gives the protein CASSTTGDEQFF.

This clonotype was counted ten times or more. The V call is TRBV29-1, the J call TRBJ1-2, with D possibly TRBD1 on 6 matching bases. The length of the CDR3 is 14 residues. V was cut by 8 bases and J by 7 bases, with 23 bases left in between. Germline-derived CDR1 and CDR2 are SQVTM and ANQGSEA. The CDR3 nucleotides are TGCAGCCCCTTTCCGGGGGCATGGTTTTGTGGCTACACCTTC. This encodes CSPFPGAWFCGYTF.

At least ten counts were recorded for this clonotype. In DNA form, the CDR3 reads TGTGCCAGTACCTTCGGACAGGGGGCCGAGACCCAGTACTTC. Translated: CASTFGQGAETQYF. The V and J genes are TRBV6-1 and TRBJ2-5; TRBD1 agrees at 11 bases. Germline lookup yields CDR1 MNHNS and CDR2 SASEGT. The trim removed 9 bases at V and 5 bases at J, leaving 8 bases unmatched. There are 14 residues in the CDR3.

Many counts were recorded for this clonotype. The chain links TRBV19 to TRBJ2-1, with 14 bases fitting TRBD2. CDR3 length equals 15 residues. Germline assignment: CDR1 LNHDA and CDR2 SQIVND (reference sequence). V lost 4 bases, J lost 7 bases, and 3 bases stayed unmatched. CDR3 sequence (DNA): TGTGCCAGTAGTACCGGGACTAGCGGGAGAAATGAGCAGTTCTTC. Translation: CASSTGTSGRNEQFF.

This clonotype was seen repeatedly, ten times or more. This chain joins TRBV5-1 and TRBJ2-1; TRBD2 matches at 16 bases. The V and J ends lost 3 bases and 7 bases, in that order; junction bases with no gene match: 4. The V gene's germline CDR1 is SGHRS and CDR2 YFSETQ. The CDR3 contains 16 residues. The CDR3 DNA is TGCGCCAGCAGCTCGGGACTAGCGGGAGGGCCAAATGAGCAGTTCTTC. Translation gives CASSSGLAGGPNEQFF. The full variable domain, its missing parts supplied by reference TRBV5-1 and TRBJ2-1, is KAGVTQTPRYLIKTRGQQVTLSCSPISGHRSVSWYQQTPGQGLQFLFEYFSETQRNKGNFPGRFSGRQFSNSRSEMNVSTLELGDSALYLCASSSGLAGGPNEQFFGPGTRLTVL.

There are many counts of this clonotype. This chain links TRBV7-8 with TRBJ2-5, with D possibly called TRBD1 or TRBD2 (5 bases each). The CDR3 runs 14 residues. V gave up 1 base and J gave up 5 bases, with 11 bases separating them. Germline CDR1 is SGHVS and CDR2 is FQNEAQ. The CDR3 spells CASSLVAGDETQYF. The DNA for the CDR3 is TGTGCCAGCAGCTTAGTTGCCGGGGACGAGACCCAGTACTTC.

This clonotype came up many times. The chain links TRBV3-1 to TRBJ2-2; D uncertain. V gave up 1 base and J gave up 1 base, with 4 bases separating them. Looked up from germline, CDR1 is LGHDT and CDR2 is YNNKEL (reference sequence). CDR3 length equals 14 residues. The CDR3 sequence is CASSQAGNTGELFF. In nucleotides, the CDR3 is TGTGCCAGCAGCCAAGCCGGGAACACCGGGGAGCTGTTTTTT. The whole variable domain, filled in from reference TRBV3-1 and TRBJ2-2, reads DTAVSQTPKYLVTQMGNDKSIKCEQNLGHDTMYWYKQDSKKFLKIMFSYNNKELIINETVPNRFSPKSPDKAHLNLHINSLELGDSAVYFCASSQAGNTGELFFGEGSRLTVL.

The table lists this clonotype with many counts. This chain uses TRBV12-3 or TRBV12-4 with TRBJ2-7, with D perhaps TRBD1 (5 bases). Trimming removed 3 bases from V and 5 bases from J, with 5 bases in between. There are 11 residues in the CDR3. The chain's CDR3 is CASSLGHEQYF. CDR3 sequence (DNA): TGTGCCAGCAGTTTGGGGCACGAGCAGTACTTC.

This clonotype was counted many times. The chain recombines TRBV7-9 with TRBJ1-5; D possibly corresponds to TRBD1 (6 bases). The CDR3 is 15 amino acids. V was cut by 1 base and J by 4 bases, with 11 bases left in between. From germline, CDR1 is SEHNR and CDR2 FQNEAQ (reference sequence). Written as DNA, the CDR3 is TGTGCCAGCAGCTTAGGCCAGGGGCCTAATCAGCCCCAGCATTTT. It specifies CASSLGQGPNQPQHF. Based on the CDR3 plus reference TRBV7-9 and TRBJ1-5, the full variable domain is DTGVSQNPRHKITKRGQNVTFRCDPISEHNRLYWYRQTLGQGPEFLTYFQNEAQLEKSRLLSDRFSAERPKGSFSTLEIQRTEQGDSAMYLCASSLGQGPNQPQHFGDGTRLSIL.

This clonotype was detected many times. CDR3 sequence (DNA): TGTGCCAGTCCTGGACAGTTGCTCTACAATGAGCAGTTCTTC. It codes for CASPGQLLYNEQFF. J is TRBJ2-1 and V is TRBV2; weak D call: TRBD1 (6 bases). This CDR3 is 14 amino acids long. The germline V gene has CDR1 SNHLY and CDR2 FYNNEI. With 9 bases removed from V and 3 bases from J, the gap between germline ends came to 15 bases.

This clonotype came up many times. The chain recombines TRBV5-6 with TRBJ2-1, with D uncertain. V was cut by 4 bases and J by 7 bases, with 12 bases left in between. The CDR3 has 13 amino acids. CDR1 is SGHDT, CDR2 YYEEEE, per germline. CDR3 loop: CASSRTADNEQFF. The DNA of the CDR3 is TGTGCCAGCAGCCGAACGGCTGATAATGAGCAGTTCTTC.

In this sample, this clonotype turned up many times. The V call is TRBV30, the J call TRBJ1-1, with 7 positions matching TRBD1. The V segment lost 5 bases and the J segment 7 bases; nucleotides outside the gene matches: 7. Per the germline V gene, CDR1 is GTSNPN and CDR2 is SVGIG (reference sequence). CDR3 length equals 12 residues. The CDR3 here is CAWGLGQIEAFF. CDR3 in DNA: TGTGCCTGGGGGTTGGGACAGATTGAAGCTTTCTTT.

The J gene is TRBJ2-7, the V gene TRBV23-1; D perhaps matches TRBD2 (5 bases). TRBV23-1 is an ORF; its function is uncertain. There are 13 residues in the CDR3. V lost 0 bases and J lost 4, with 7 bases in between. The CDR3 nucleotides read TGCGCCAGCAGTCAATCCCGGGATTACGAGCAGTACTTC. As protein: CASSQSRDYEQYF.

At least ten counts were recorded for this clonotype. As DNA, the CDR3 is TGTGCCAGCAGCCAGGGTATCCTCTATAATTCACCCCTCCACTTT. Encoded protein: CASSQGILYNSPLHF. The V gene is TRBV3-1, the J gene TRBJ1-6; unclear D gene. The CDR3 consists of 15 residues. Trimming left V 3 bases short and J 3 bases short, with 9 bases between. Germline loops: CDR1 LGHDT, CDR2 YNNKEL (reference sequence).

In this sample, this clonotype turned up many times. V gene TRBV3-1 combines with J gene TRBJ2-1, with 14 bases identical to TRBD2. V gave up 2 bases and J gave up 9 bases; unmatched junction bases: 6. Germline values: CDR1 LGHDT, CDR2 YNNKEL (reference sequence). There are 16 residues in the CDR3. CDR3 in DNA: TGTGCCAGCAGCCAATTGACTAGCGGGAGGGCCAGTGAGCAGTTCTTC. This translates into CASSQLTSGRASEQFF.

This clonotype was counted at least ten times. The chain has TRBV28 and TRBJ1-3; D is unclear. Germline-derived CDR1 and CDR2 are MDHEN and SYDVKM. V gave up 4 bases and J gave up 4 bases, with 14 bases separating them. The length of the CDR3 is 15 residues. The CDR3 here is CASSSSVLRGNTIYF. As DNA, the CDR3 is TGTGCCAGCAGTTCCAGCGTGCTGAGGGGAAACACCATATATTTT. The whole variable domain, filled in from reference TRBV28 and TRBJ1-3, reads DVKVTQSSRYLVKRTGEKVFLECVQDMDHENMFWYRQDPGLGLRLIYFSYDVKMKEKGDIPEGYSVSREKKERFSLILESASTNQTSMYLCASSSSVLRGNTIYFGEGSWLTVV.

This clonotype was recorded many times. V and J are TRBV12-3 or TRBV12-4 and TRBJ2-4; tentatively, D is TRBD1 (5 bases). Trimming shortened V by 3 bases and J by 16 bases, and 19 bases separated the two germline ends. The CDR3 contains 13 residues. The CDR3 DNA sequence: TGTGCCAGCAGTTTTGGTTCCCAGGGAAACATTTACTTC. This codes for CASSFGSQGNIYF.

This clonotype has a count of ten or more. V is TRBV6-1 and J is TRBJ1-1; D not resolved. This CDR3 contains 15 residues. V dropped 6 bases and J dropped 4 bases, with 18 bases sitting between them. Germline values: CDR1 MNHNS, CDR2 SASEGT. The CDR3 DNA reads TGTGCCAGCAGGAGAGCTTCGACGTTAACCACTGAAGCTTTCTTT. This encodes CASRRASTLTTEAFF.

The V and J genes are TRBV29-1 and TRBJ2-7; 9 bases are a match to TRBD2. Germline V lookup: CDR1 SQVTM, CDR2 ANQGSEA. V lost 6 bases to trimming and J lost 2 bases; unmatched junction nucleotides: 5. The CDR3 is 13 residues long. In DNA form, the CDR3 reads TGCAGCGTCGCTAGCGGGGCCGCCTACGAGCAGTACTTC. It specifies CSVASGAAYEQYF.

This clonotype was detected ten times or more. The chain is built from TRBV29-1 and TRBJ1-5; D unresolved. The CDR3 is 13 residues long. The V gene's germline CDR1 is SQVTM and CDR2 ANQGSEA. V gave up 7 bases and J gave up 2 bases, with 12 bases separating them. Here the CDR3 reads CSAVLAGNQPQHF. As DNA, the CDR3 is TGCAGCGCTGTGCTGGCAGGCAATCAGCCCCAGCATTTT.